These 13 T cell receptor beta chains were all obtained from the same sample, sequenced in a study of long-term antiretroviral therapy in people with HIV. Researchers ran immunoSEQ v3.0 at survey level. This table comes from immunoSEQ multiplex PCR, and its TCRdb copy is limited to in-frame clones, with some not included. This sample carries over 35,000 clones, less than 90% of them seen once, and the ten largest clones take approximately 4.1%. Sample: unsorted PBMCs, taken just before starting antiretroviral therapy. These receptors were obtained from a woman between 18 and 30 years old with HIV.

The chain carries TRBV2 and TRBJ2-7; 7 nucleotides line up with TRBD2. The germline V gene encodes CDR1 SNHLY and CDR2 FYNNEI. The CDR3 contains 14 residues. The J segment lost 2 bases and the V segment lost 4 bases, leaving 5 bases of the junction unmatched. CDR3: CASSAQGGPYEQYF. For the CDR3, the DNA is TGTGCCAGCAGTGCTCAGGGAGGGCCCTACGAGCAGTACTTC.

This chain joins TRBV6-1 and TRBJ1-1; D is ambiguous. Per the germline V gene, CDR1 is MNHNS and CDR2 is SASEGT. This CDR3 comprises 11 residues. Trimming shortened V by 10 bases and J by 2 bases, and 8 bases separated the two germline ends. CDR3 in DNA: TGTGCCATTCACACTAACACTGAAGCTTTCTTT. Translation: CAIHTNTEAFF.

The rearrangement uses TRBV4-3 and TRBJ2-7; 8 bases fit TRBD2. The V and J ends lost 0 bases and 0 bases, in that order; junction bases with no gene match: 19. The CDR3 extends over 21 amino acids. Looked up from germline, CDR1 is LGHNA and CDR2 is YSLEER. CDR3 sequence: CASSQERSGSGTYSSSYEQYF. In DNA form, the CDR3 reads TGCGCCAGCAGCCAAGAGAGGAGCGGGAGTGGGACCTATTCTAGCTCCTACGAGCAGTACTTC.

The J gene is TRBJ2-7, the V gene TRBV11-2; 9 positions agree with TRBD1. CDR1 and CDR2 (germline): SGHAT, FQNNGV. This CDR3 is 14 amino acids long. V was clipped by 5 bases and J by 4 bases; unmatched bases: 6. The CDR3 bases are TGTGCCAGCAGCCCTCGGGACAGGGTTTACGAGCAGTACTTC. As protein: CASSPRDRVYEQYF.

The chain links TRBV6-6 to TRBJ1-1; D might be TRBD1 (5 bases). Germline values: CDR1 MNHNY, CDR2 SVGAGI (reference sequence). Trimming cost V 7 bases and J 0 bases, with 18 bases left between them. CDR3 size: 16 residues. CDR3 bases: TGTGCCAGCATTACAGGCCGATGGCCGATGAACACTGAAGCTTTCTTT. Its translation: CASITGRWPMNTEAFF.

This chain uses TRBV25-1 with TRBJ1-3, with no clear D. V lost 0 bases and J lost 3, with 6 bases in between. The CDR3 runs 14 residues. Germline values: CDR1 MGHDK, CDR2 SYGVNS. The CDR3: CASSEYNLGNTIYF. In nucleotides, the CDR3 is TGTGCCAGCAGTGAATATAACCTTGGAAACACCATATATTTT.

To note about this clone: Germline is not matched at one junction end, which may reflect a read error. J is TRBJ1-6 and V is TRBV2; TRBD1 agrees at 10 bases. The CDR3 is made up of 18 amino acids. In germline, CDR1 is SNHLY, CDR2 FYNNEI. The CDR3 loop reads CASNRDRGPTSNNSPLHF. The DNA for the CDR3 is TGTGCCAGCAACCGGGACAGGGGCCCCACCTCCAATAATTCACCCCTCCACTTT. The whole variable domain, filled in from reference TRBV2 and TRBJ1-6, reads EPEVTQTPSHQVTQMGQEVILRCVPISNHLYFYWYRQILGQKVEFLVSFYNNEISEKSEIFDDQFSVERPDGSNFTLKIRSTKLEDSAMYFCASNRDRGPTSNNSPLHFGNGTRLTVT.

The chain uses TRBV5-3 and TRBJ1-2, with D possibly TRBD1 on 6 matching bases. TRBV5-3 is an open reading frame, and its role is uncertain. The CDR3 runs 14 residues. V was shortened by 8 bases and J by 3 bases, with 17 bases between the two germline ends. The CDR3 sequence is CARREGERYYGYTF. The CDR3 region has the DNA TGTGCCAGGAGGGAGGGGGAGAGGTACTATGGCTACACCTTC.

J is TRBJ2-1 and V is TRBV5-4; D call uncertain. V lost 1 base to trimming and J lost 0 bases, with 5 bases between them. Germline V gene lookup returns CDR1 SGHNT and CDR2 YYREEE (reference sequence). The CDR3 consists of 14 residues. The CDR3 DNA is TGTGCCAGCAGCTTGCTTAGCTCCTACAATGAGCAGTTCTTC. It is translated as CASSLLSSYNEQFF.

The CDR3 loop is CASSSVDREETQYF. The CDR3 nucleotides read TGTGCCAGCAGCTCCGTGGACAGAGAAGAGACCCAGTACTTC. The rearrangement uses TRBV7-8 and TRBJ2-5; D is perhaps TRBD1 (6 bases). Germline lookup yields CDR1 SGHVS and CDR2 FQNEAQ. CDR3 length: 14 residues. V lost 4 bases and J lost 3, with 12 bases in between.

The gene calls are TRBV7-3 and TRBJ1-1; 9 nucleotides align to TRBD1. This CDR3 has 19 amino acids. Germline V gene sequence: CDR1 SGHTA, CDR2 FQGTGA. With V trimmed by 1 base and J by 7 bases, 19 bases remained unmatched. The CDR3 loop is CASSLRLGTGTLGSGEAFF. CDR3 DNA sequence: TGTGCCAGCAGCTTAAGGCTCGGGACAGGGACGCTGGGTTCGGGTGAAGCTTTCTTT.

The CDR3 region is CASSIVRIKTGELFF. In DNA form, the CDR3 reads TGTGCCAGTAGTATAGTCAGGATAAAAACCGGGGAGCTGTTTTTT. The J gene is TRBJ2-2, the V gene TRBV19, with no clear D. CDR1 LNHDA and CDR2 SQIVND come from the germline V gene (reference sequence). V lost 1 base to trimming and J lost 5 bases, with 11 bases between them. The CDR3 extends over 15 amino acids.

The chain is built from TRBV7-2 and TRBJ2-5; 10 bases line up with TRBD2. Per the germline V gene, CDR1 is SGHTA and CDR2 is FQGNSA. Trimming took 4 bases from V and 4 from J; bases not matched to a gene: 6. This CDR3 contains 15 residues. CDR3 bases: TGTGCCAGCAGCTGGGCTAGCGGGAGTGGAGAGACCCAGTACTTC. Protein sequence: CASSWASGSGETQYF.